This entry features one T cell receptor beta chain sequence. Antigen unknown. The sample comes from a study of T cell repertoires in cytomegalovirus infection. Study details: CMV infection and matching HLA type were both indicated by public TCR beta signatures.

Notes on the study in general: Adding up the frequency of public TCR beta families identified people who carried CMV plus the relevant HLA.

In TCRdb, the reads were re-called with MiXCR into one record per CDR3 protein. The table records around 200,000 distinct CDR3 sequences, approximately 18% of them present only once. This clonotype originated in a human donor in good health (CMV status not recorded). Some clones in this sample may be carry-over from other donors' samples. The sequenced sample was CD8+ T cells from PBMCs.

The CDR3 DNA sequence: TGTGCCAGCAGTTTGACTACCTACAATGAGCAGTTCTTC. It translates to CASSLTTYNEQFF. The V gene is TRBV27, the J gene TRBJ2-1; perhaps TRBD2 as D (5 bases). The CDR3 loop spans 13 amino acids. The ends were cut back, 3 bases at V and 2 bases at J, with 5 bases in the middle. Germline-derived CDR1 and CDR2 are MNHEY and SMNVEV (reference sequence).